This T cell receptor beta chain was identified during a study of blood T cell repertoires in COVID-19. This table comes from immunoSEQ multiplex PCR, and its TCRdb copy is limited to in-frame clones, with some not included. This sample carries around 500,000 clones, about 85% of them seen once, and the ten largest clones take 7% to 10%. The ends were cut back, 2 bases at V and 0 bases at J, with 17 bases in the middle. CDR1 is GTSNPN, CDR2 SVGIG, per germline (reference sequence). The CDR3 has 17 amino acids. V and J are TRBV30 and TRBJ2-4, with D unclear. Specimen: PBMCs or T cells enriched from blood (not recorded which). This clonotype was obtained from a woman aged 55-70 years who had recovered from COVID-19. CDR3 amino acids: CAWSPISKTLAKNIQYF. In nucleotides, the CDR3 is TGTGCCTGGAGTCCTATCTCCAAGACACTAGCCAAAAACATTCAGTACTTC.